These T cell receptor beta chains were read from a single sample in a study of T cell responses to AZD1222 COVID-19 vaccine. Assay used: immunoSEQ multiplex PCR; TCRdb lists only in-frame clones, some missing. The sample holds 120,000 to 150,000 clones, roughly nine tenths seen once. The source was peripheral blood, collected on day 0 of AZD1222 vaccination. Receptor source: an adult in good health. The CDR3 runs from the conserved cysteine through the conserved F or W. Fields, in order: D gene, V gene, J gene, CDR3 length, clone size, CDR3 DNA, CDR3 protein. D genes are given only for firm matches. Only part of the rows carry a size: once, few, many, or a class if the clone is expanded.

TRBD1	TRBV5-4	TRBJ1-1	13	-	TGTGCCAGCAGTACTCCGGGACAGGGAAAAGCTTTCTTT	CASSTPGQGKAFF
-	TRBV5-1	TRBJ1-2	14	once	TGCGCCAGCAGCTTACGTCAGGCTGAAAATGGCTACACCTTC	CASSLRQAENGYTF
-	TRBV29-1	TRBJ1-3	14	-	TGCAGCGTTGACGTCCCAGGGCCTGGAAACACCATATATTTT	CSVDVPGPGNTIYF
-	TRBV7-2	TRBJ2-7	13	-	TGTGCCAGCAGCCCCGAACGGGACCTAGAGCAGTACTTC	CASSPERDLEQYF
TRBD1	TRBV18	TRBJ1-1	13	-	TGTGCCAGCTCACGTGACAGGGAAGATCGCGCTTTCTTT	CASSRDREDRAFF
-	TRBV11-2	TRBJ2-7	16	few	TGTGCCAGCAACCCCCTCAGCAGGTTTACATCCTACGAGCAGTACTTC	CASNPLSRFTSYEQYF
TRBD1	TRBV6-5	TRBJ1-2	15	-	TGTGCCACCAGGGTTAGACAGGGGGACGACTATGGCTACACCTTC	CATRVRQGDDYGYTF
-	TRBV28	TRBJ1-5	15	-	TGTGCCAGCAGTTTAGGTGGGCAGGGGAATCAGCCCCAGCATTTT	CASSLGGQGNQPQHF
-	TRBV19	TRBJ2-3	16	-	TGTGCCAGCTCTATGGGAGCGGCCTCTAGCACAGATACGCAGTATTTT	CASSMGAASSTDTQYF
-	TRBV28	TRBJ1-3	17	-	TGTGCCAGCAGTTCTGGACAGACCGTTCTGACCGGAAACACCATATATTTT	CASSSGQTVLTGNTIYF
-	TRBV9	TRBJ1-3	15	-	TGTGCCAGCAGCGTAGCTACGGGGCAGGGCGACACCATATATTTT	CASSVATGQGDTIYF
-	TRBV7-2	TRBJ1-2	13	few	TGTGCCAGCAGCTTAGCCAGGAACTATGGCTACACCTTC	CASSLARNYGYTF
-	TRBV9	TRBJ2-2	16	once	TGTGCCAGCAGCGTAGAAAGAACCTCGAACACCGGGGAGCTGTTTTTT	CASSVERTSNTGELFF
TRBD1	TRBV5-8	TRBJ1-2	14	-	TGTGCCAGCAGCTGGGACAGGGGGCGCGGCGGCTACACCTTC	CASSWDRGRGGYTF
-	TRBV5-5	TRBJ1-6	15	-	TGTGCCAGCAGCTTTTGGGACTCCTATAATTCACCCCTCCACTTT	CASSFWDSYNSPLHF
-	TRBV6-2/TRBV6-3	TRBJ1-1	17	-	TGTGCCAGCAGTTACTCGTCTGTAGGACAGACGAACACTGAAGCTTTCTTT	CASSYSSVGQTNTEAFF
TRBD2	TRBV6-1	TRBJ2-3	15	-	TGTGCCAGCAGTGACCTAGCGGGGGACACAGATACGCAGTATTTT	CASSDLAGDTDTQYF
-	TRBV2	TRBJ1-1	16	few	TGTGCCAGCAGTCTCGACCACGGACAGTTTAACACTGAAGCTTTCTTT	CASSLDHGQFNTEAFF
-	TRBV6-5	TRBJ2-5	13	-	TGTGCCAGCAGCCGCACTAGTGTTGAGACCCAGTACTTC	CASSRTSVETQYF
-	TRBV27	TRBJ2-1	16	-	TGTGCCAGCAGTTTCTTCGGGTCGAACCTCTACAATGAGCAGTTCTTC	CASSFFGSNLYNEQFF
-	TRBV3-1/TRBV3-2	TRBJ2-5	13	-	TGTGCCAGCAGCCAAGATTCCGGTAGGGCCCAGTACTTC	CASSQDSGRAQYF
-	TRBV10-1	TRBJ2-2	14	-	TGCGCCAGCAGTGTCTTCCCTAACACCGGGGAGCTGTTTTTT	CASSVFPNTGELFF
-	TRBV5-1	TRBJ1-4	14	-	TGCGCCAGCAGCTCCGGGACACAGAATGAAAAACTGTTTTTT	CASSSGTQNEKLFF
-	TRBV18	TRBJ2-7	14	-	TGTGCCAGCTCCCCGGGACGGAGCTCCTACGAGCAGTACTTC	CASSPGRSSYEQYF
-	TRBV5-1	TRBJ1-6	15	-	TGCGCCAGCAGACGGGGACGCGCGGGGAATTCACCCCTCCACTTT	CASRRGRAGNSPLHF
-	TRBV28	TRBJ1-2	18	-	TGTGCCAGCAGGATAGGGTCGCAGGGAGGGGGGCGCAGCTATGGCTACACCTTC	CASRIGSQGGGRSYGYTF
-	TRBV7-2	TRBJ1-6	14	-	TGTGCCAGCAGCTTCTACCAGGGAAATTCACCCCTCCACTTT	CASSFYQGNSPLHF
-	TRBV5-1	TRBJ1-6	14	-	TGCGCCAGCAGCTTGAGAGGCTCTAATTCACCCCTCCACTTT	CASSLRGSNSPLHF
TRBD1	TRBV5-6	TRBJ1-2	15	-	TGTGCCAGCAGCGAGTTCGGGACAGGGTACTATGGCTACACCTTC	CASSEFGTGYYGYTF
-	TRBV5-6	TRBJ1-6	14	-	TGTGCCAGCAGCTGGACTGGGGGTAATTCACCCCTCCACTTT	CASSWTGGNSPLHF
-	TRBV5-5	TRBJ2-5	14	-	TGTGCCAGCAGCTTGGACAGGTGGTCCGGGACCCAGTACTTC	CASSLDRWSGTQYF
-	TRBV7-8	TRBJ1-2	15	-	TGTGCCAGCAGCTTAGCGGCAGGGGCAGGCTATGGCTACACCTTC	CASSLAAGAGYGYTF
-	TRBV3-1/TRBV3-2	TRBJ2-1	18	-	TGTGCCAGCAGCCAAGATTCCCCACCGGACCGCCTCGGCAATGAGCAGTTCTTC	CASSQDSPPDRLGNEQFF
-	TRBV11-3	TRBJ1-6	16	-	TGTGCCAGCAGCCCGCGGTTCTGGGACTATAATTCACCCCTCCACTTT	CASSPRFWDYNSPLHF
TRBD1	TRBV10-3	TRBJ1-1	15	few	TGTGCCGTACAGATGGGGACAGGGCCGAGCACTGAAGCTTTCTTT	CAVQMGTGPSTEAFF
-	TRBV6-1	TRBJ2-1	11	-	TGTGCCAGCAGTGAATTGCGTGAGCAGTTCTTC	CASSELREQFF
-	TRBV4-2	TRBJ2-1	12	-	TGTGCCAGCAGCGGACACACGAATGAGCAGTTCTTC	CASSGHTNEQFF
-	TRBV18	TRBJ1-1	13	once	TGTGCCAGCTCATCAGATTCGTTGAGTGAAGCTTTCTTT	CASSSDSLSEAFF
-	TRBV28	TRBJ1-2	13	-	TGTGCCAGCAGTCCCCGGACAGTCCGACGCTACACCTTC	CASSPRTVRRYTF
TRBD1	TRBV3-1/TRBV3-2	TRBJ1-1	13	few	TGTGCCAGCAGCGACAGGGTATCCACTGAAGCTTTCTTT	CASSDRVSTEAFF
-	TRBV5-7	TRBJ1-6	15	-	TGTGCCAGCAGCTTGGCCCAGGAGAATAATTCACCCCTCCACTTT	CASSLAQENNSPLHF
-	TRBV29-1	TRBJ2-5	12	-	TGCAGCGTTGTAGTTCTCCAAGAGACCCAGTACTTC	CSVVVLQETQYF
-	TRBV7-2	TRBJ2-1	12	-	TGTGCCAGCAGCTTAGTCGGGATTGAGCAGTTCTTC	CASSLVGIEQFF
-	TRBV28	TRBJ1-2	14	-	TGTGCCAGCAGTTCCACAGGGCTCTTCTATGGCTACACCTTC	CASSSTGLFYGYTF
-	TRBV28	TRBJ1-4	13	-	-	CASSSSAVEKLFF
TRBD1	TRBV5-6	TRBJ1-1	12	-	TGTGCCAGCAGCCCCGGGACAGGGGAAGCTTTCTTT	CASSPGTGEAFF
TRBD2	TRBV9	TRBJ2-1	16	-	TGTGCCAGCAGCCGTGGACTAGCGATGACCTACAATGAGCAGTTCTTC	CASSRGLAMTYNEQFF
TRBD2	TRBV6-4	TRBJ2-1	16	-	TGTGCCAGCAGTTCGAAAACGGGACTAGCGGGTTATGAGCAGTTCTTC	CASSSKTGLAGYEQFF
-	TRBV11-2	TRBJ2-5	17	-	TGTGCCAGCAGCTTAGTCGCGATAAGACGGGGACAAGAGACCCAGTACTTC	CASSLVAIRRGQETQYF
TRBD2	TRBV7-2	TRBJ2-7	15	once	TGTGCCAGCAGTCCCCGGGGACTAGCGGGGAACGAGCAGTACTTC	CASSPRGLAGNEQYF
-	TRBV4-3	TRBJ1-2	15	-	TGCGCCAGCAGCCAAGATGGGGAAGGGGGCTATGGCTACACCTTC	CASSQDGEGGYGYTF
TRBD2	TRBV7-9	TRBJ2-3	16	-	TGTGCCAGCAGCTTCGGGGTAGCGGGAGTGACAGATACGCAGTATTTT	CASSFGVAGVTDTQYF
TRBD2	TRBV30	TRBJ2-3	13	-	TGTGCCTGGAGTGGATTAGCGGGAGAGACGCAGTATTTT	CAWSGLAGETQYF
-	TRBV5-8	TRBJ1-4	16	-	TGTGCCAGCAGCTTGCACACCATAACGACTAATGAAAAACTGTTTTTT	CASSLHTITTNEKLFF
-	TRBV14	TRBJ1-2	14	-	TGTGCCAGCAGCCAATCGGGACGGTGGGATGGCTACACCTTC	CASSQSGRWDGYTF
-	TRBV7-9	TRBJ1-6	12	-	TGTGCCAGCCGGACAGATAATTCACCCCTCCACTTT	CASRTDNSPLHF
TRBD1	TRBV3-1/TRBV3-2	TRBJ1-1	13	-	TGTGCCAGCAGCCAGGGTGGACAGGGACGAGCTTTCTTT	CASSQGGQGRAFF
-	TRBV6-2/TRBV6-3	TRBJ1-2	11	once	TGTGCCAGCAGTTACCAATCGGGCTACACCTTC	CASSYQSGYTF
-	TRBV28	TRBJ2-1	14	-	TGTGCCAGCGGGACATCTCGCCGGATGGGTGAGCAGTTCTTC	CASGTSRRMGEQFF